The 8 T cell receptor beta chains given below trace back to one sample, sequenced in a study of T-cell reconstitution after alpha-beta-depleted transplantation in children. The TCRbeta library was prepared with unique molecular identifiers. MiXCR, run by TCRdb on the PCR reads, gives a single entry per CDR3 protein. The sample has about 1,000,000 distinct CDR3 sequences; around 30% are singletons. The input for sequencing was PBMCs, mostly from graft donor cells, taken 360 days after TCRalphabeta/CD19-depleted stem cell transplant. The receptors were gathered from a boy less than two years old who had a stem cell transplant for SCID, so the T cells may come from the graft donor.

The chain uses TRBV9 and TRBJ2-3; 8 bases agree with TRBD1. Germline CDR1 SGDLS, CDR2 YYNGEE. The V segment lost 0 bases and the J segment 0 bases; nucleotides outside the gene matches: 6. The CDR3 runs 17 residues. As DNA, the CDR3 is TGTGCCAGCAGCGTAGTTGGACAGGGCCCTAGCACAGATACGCAGTATTTT. The encoded protein is CASSVVGQGPSTDTQYF.

This clonotype was detected a few times. The chain employs TRBV10-3 and TRBJ1-1; D may be TRBD1 (6 bases). Germline lookup yields CDR1 ENHRY and CDR2 SYGVKD. Deletions cut 7 bases from V and 3 bases from J, with 12 bases between. The CDR3 is 13 residues long. For the CDR3, the DNA is TGTGCCATCAAGCAGGGGCTGGACACTGAAGCTTTCTTT. Translated: CAIKQGLDTEAFF.

The chain carries TRBV12-3 or TRBV12-4 and TRBJ1-1; maybe TRBD1 (5 bases). Trimming pared 10 bases from V and 3 bases from J, leaving 9 bases between. The CDR3 covers 11 residues. Written as DNA, the CDR3 is TGTGCCACCAGGGTTGACACTGAAGCTTTCTTT. It is translated as CATRVDTEAFF.

This clonotype was seen more than once but under ten times. This chain connects TRBV21-1 to TRBJ1-5; TRBD1, as called in the table, went unchecked against the DNA. TRBV21-1 is a pseudogene. CDR3 length equals 14 residues. CDR3 nucleotide sequence: TGTGCCAGCAGCAGGGTCCAAAGGGACCAGCCCCAGCATTTT. Amino acids: CASSRVQRDQPQHF.

There are a few counts of this clonotype. The chain uses TRBV10-3 and TRBJ1-1; D uncertain. V was shortened by 4 bases and J by 1 base, with 16 bases between the two germline ends. The germline CDR1 and CDR2 sequences are ENHRY and SYGVKD. The CDR3 extends over 16 amino acids. The CDR3 DNA sequence: TGTGCCATCAGTGTTGGGGTAGGTTACTCGAACACTGAAGCTTTCTTT. This gives the protein CAISVGVGYSNTEAFF.

The gene calls are TRBV2 and TRBJ1-5; 7 nucleotides match TRBD1. The V gene's germline CDR1 is SNHLY and CDR2 FYNNEI. Unmatched junction bases numbered 9, after V lost 4 bases and J lost 6 bases. The CDR3 consists of 15 residues. CDR3 residues: CASSAETGLIQPQHF. CDR3 bases: TGTGCCAGCAGTGCCGAGACAGGGTTGATTCAGCCCCAGCATTTT. The complete variable domain, with remaining parts taken from reference TRBV2 and TRBJ1-5, reads EPEVTQTPSHQVTQMGQEVILRCVPISNHLYFYWYRQILGQKVEFLVSFYNNEISEKSEIFDDQFSVERPDGSNFTLKIRSTKLEDSAMYFCASSAETGLIQPQHFGDGTRLSIL.

This clonotype has more than one count but fewer than ten. The chain couples TRBV5-1 to TRBJ1-1; no clear D gene. Looked up from germline, CDR1 is SGHRS and CDR2 is YFSETQ. The CDR3 is 13 residues long. Trimming shortened V by 5 bases and J by 3 bases, and 11 bases separated the two germline ends. CDR3 protein: CASRPFIDTEAFF. CDR3 nucleotides: TGCGCCAGCAGACCGTTCATCGACACTGAAGCTTTCTTT.

This chain connects TRBV5-1 to TRBJ2-1; 13 positions match TRBD2. This CDR3 region has 17 residues. V shed 2 bases, J shed 8 bases, and the junction held 10 bases outside the gene matches. Germline V CDR1 and CDR2: SGHRS, YFSETQ. The CDR3 loop is CASSLEGTSGVSDEQFF. As DNA, the CDR3 is TGCGCCAGCAGCTTAGAAGGGACTAGCGGGGTGAGCGATGAGCAGTTCTTC.